This T cell receptor (beta chain) was profiled in a study of identical twins. Study-wide results and limits: Models underestimated TCR alpha sharing (out-of-frame) in monozygotic twins. Zero-insertion analyses were open to partial confounding by invariant MAIT and iNKT cells.

CDR1 is ENHRY, CDR2 SYGVKD, per germline. Trimming took off 6 bases at V and 7 bases at J, with 10 bases between the two ends. The CDR3 is 13 amino acids. Healthy Caucasians, and only they, were the donors. From the 5' RACE reads, TCRdb called clonotypes with MiXCR, one entry per CDR3 protein. The sample has about 690,000 distinct CDR3 sequences, around 6.1% seen once; the top ten hold around 1.9%. Points on this clonotype: Its antigen is unidentified.

The clonotype comes from a man younger than 35 in good health. This sequence joins TRBV10-3 and TRBJ1-6; D might be TRBD1 (5 bases). The sequenced sample was naive T cells sorted from blood. This CDR3 reads CAIRLEGNSPLHF. CDR3 in DNA: TGTGCCATCAGACTCGAGGGGAATTCACCCCTCCACTTT.